This is a list of T cell receptor beta chains from one sample in a study of glioma-infiltrating T cells. TCRdb itself ran the multiplex PCR reads through MiXCR, one entry per CDR3 protein. Here the sample spans 400,000 or so distinct CDR3 sequences, more than 35% being singletons. Sequenced: glioma tissue, nonneoplastic brain tissue, or PBMCs (not recorded which). The receptor source for this set is a human donor with low-grade glioma or glioblastoma, undergoing nonglioma brain surgery, or in good health (not recorded which). CDR3s include the opening cysteine and the closing phenylalanine or tryptophan. Fields, in order: J gene, V gene, D gene, clone size, CDR3 protein, CDR3 DNA. D genes are given only for firm matches. Only part of the rows carry a size: once, few, many, or a class if the clone is expanded.

J gene: TRBJ1-4
V gene: TRBV20-1
D gene: NA
clone size: few
CDR3 protein: CSARSPAREKLFF
CDR3 DNA: TGCAGTGCACGGAGCCCCGCCCGTGAAAAACTGTTTTTT

J gene: TRBJ2-7
V gene: TRBV28
D gene: NA
clone size: NA
CDR3 protein: CASTPGHAYYEQYF
CDR3 DNA: TGTGCCAGCACTCCGGGACACGCTTACTACGAGCAGTACTTC

J gene: TRBJ2-4
V gene: TRBV20-1
D gene: NA
clone size: NA
CDR3 protein: CSAIPGLAKNIQYF
CDR3 DNA: TGCAGTGCCATCCCGGGACTAGCCAAAAACATTCAGTACTTC

J gene: TRBJ1-5
V gene: TRBV6-6
D gene: NA
clone size: NA
CDR3 protein: CASSYSTRDYNQPHHF
CDR3 DNA: TGTGCCAGCAGTTACTCGACAAGGGACTACAATCAGCCCCACCATTTT

J gene: TRBJ1-2
V gene: TRBV7-2
D gene: NA
clone size: few
CDR3 protein: CASSLDGANYGYTF
CDR3 DNA: TGTGCCAGCAGCTTAGATGGTGCTAACTATGGCTACACCTTC

J gene: TRBJ2-1
V gene: TRBV12-3/TRBV12-4
D gene: NA
clone size: NA
CDR3 protein: CASSFEARGYNEQFF
CDR3 DNA: TGTGCCAGCAGTTTTGAAGCGCGTGGATACAATGAGCAGTTCTTC

J gene: TRBJ1-2
V gene: TRBV29-1
D gene: NA
clone size: NA
CDR3 protein: CSVASSPYGYTF
CDR3 DNA: TGCAGCGTTGCCAGCAGCCCCTATGGCTACACCTTC

J gene: TRBJ1-3
V gene: TRBV27
D gene: NA
clone size: few
CDR3 protein: CASSSRHKGGASGNTIYF
CDR3 DNA: TGTGCCAGCAGTTCCAGACACAAGGGGGGGGCGTCTGGAAACACCATATATTTT

J gene: TRBJ2-1
V gene: TRBV29-1
D gene: NA
clone size: NA
CDR3 protein: CSVGDGGYNEQFF
CDR3 DNA: TGCAGCGTGGGAGACGGGGGATACAATGAGCAGTTCTTC

J gene: TRBJ1-1
V gene: TRBV28
D gene: NA
clone size: NA
CDR3 protein: CASSLSVTEAFF
CDR3 DNA: TGTGCCAGCAGTTTATCGGTCACTGAAGCTTTCTTT

J gene: TRBJ2-3
V gene: TRBV11-2
D gene: NA
clone size: NA
CDR3 protein: CASSPNLSGGTQYF
CDR3 DNA: TGTGCCAGCAGTCCAAACCTGAGCGGTGGTACGCAGTATTTT

J gene: TRBJ1-5
V gene: TRBV7-9
D gene: NA
clone size: NA
CDR3 protein: CASSCLENQPQHF
CDR3 DNA: TGTGCCAGCAGCTGCCTGGAGAATCAGCCCCAGCATTTT

J gene: TRBJ2-3
V gene: TRBV7-3
D gene: NA
clone size: NA
CDR3 protein: CASSPVLADTDTQYF
CDR3 DNA: TGTGCCAGCAGCCCTGTTCTGGCGGACACAGATACGCAGTATTTT

J gene: TRBJ2-5
V gene: TRBV20-1
D gene: TRBD2
clone size: few
CDR3 protein: CSAYIPDGLGADIQETQYF
CDR3 DNA: TGCAGTGCCTACATCCCGGATGGACTAGGGGCAGATATCCAAGAGACCCAGTACTTC

J gene: TRBJ2-5
V gene: TRBV28
D gene: NA
clone size: many
CDR3 protein: CASSRDAPDIQETQYF
CDR3 DNA: TGTGCCAGCAGTAGGGACGCCCCGGACATCCAAGAGACCCAGTACTTC

J gene: TRBJ2-1
V gene: TRBV28
D gene: TRBD1
clone size: NA
CDR3 protein: CASSLYPGGGLNEQFF
CDR3 DNA: TGTGCCAGCAGTTTATACCCAGGGGGCGGGTTGAATGAGCAGTTCTTC